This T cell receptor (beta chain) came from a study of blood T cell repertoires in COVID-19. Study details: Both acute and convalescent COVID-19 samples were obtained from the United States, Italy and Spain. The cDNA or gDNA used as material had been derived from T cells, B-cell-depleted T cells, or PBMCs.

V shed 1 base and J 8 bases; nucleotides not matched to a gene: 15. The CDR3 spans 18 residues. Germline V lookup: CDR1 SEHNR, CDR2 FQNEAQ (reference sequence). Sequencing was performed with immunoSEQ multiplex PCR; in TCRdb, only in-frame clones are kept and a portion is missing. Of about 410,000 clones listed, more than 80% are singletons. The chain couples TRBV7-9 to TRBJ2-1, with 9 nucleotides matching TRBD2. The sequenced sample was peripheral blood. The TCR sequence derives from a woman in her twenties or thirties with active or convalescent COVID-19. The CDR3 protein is CASSLDWSSGTSWDEQFF. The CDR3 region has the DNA TGTGCCAGCAGCTTAGATTGGAGTTCCGGGACTAGCTGGGATGAGCAGTTCTTC. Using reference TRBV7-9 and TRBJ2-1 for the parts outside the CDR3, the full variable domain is DTGVSQNPRHKITKRGQNVTFRCDPISEHNRLYWYRQTLGQGPEFLTYFQNEAQLEKSRLLSDRFSAERPKGSFSTLEIQRTEQGDSAMYLCASSLDWSSGTSWDEQFFGPGTRLTVL.